These 8 T cell receptor beta chains originate from one sample sequenced in a study of CXCR3-negative and CXCR3-positive naive CD8 T cells. Via 5' RACE with UMI labels, TRB cDNA libraries were prepared. TCRdb reprocessed the 5' RACE reads and keeps a single row for each CDR3 protein, giving no DNA. This specimen shows about 56,000 distinct CDR3 sequences; the ten leading clones hold 20% to 25%. The sequenced sample was memory CD8+ T cells from blood. Receptors originate from a human donor in good health. Some clones in this sample may be carry-over from other donors' samples.

This sequence joins TRBV6-4 and TRBJ1-1; TCRdb designates TRBD1, a call that cannot be tested without DNA. This CDR3 contains 11 residues. Germline CDR1 is MRHNA and CDR2 is SNTAGT. CDR3 in amino acids: CARDRASKAFF.

The chain couples TRBV20-1 to TRBJ2-3; there is no DNA to check the TCRdb D call of TRBD2. This CDR3 contains 15 residues. From germline, CDR1 is DFQATT and CDR2 SNEGSKA (reference sequence). This CDR3 reads CSATRTSGSTDTQYF.

The chain carries TRBV7-9 and TRBJ1-2; TCRdb lists TRBD1, though no DNA is available to test this call. CDR1 SEHNR and CDR2 FQNEAQ come from the germline V gene (reference sequence). This CDR3 is 15 amino acids long. The CDR3 loop is CASSSMDRDREGYTF.

The chain is built from TRBV29-1 and TRBJ2-2. Germline V CDR1 and CDR2: SQVTM, ANQGSEA. This CDR3 has 16 residues. The CDR3 sequence: CSVELYPVSNTGELFF.

The V gene is TRBV2, the J gene TRBJ2-1; TCRdb proposes TRBD1, but this gene call is untestable without DNA. CDR3 length: 14 residues. In germline, CDR1 is SNHLY, CDR2 FYNNEI. The CDR3 loop reads CANLGQGSANEQFF.

The V gene is TRBV30, the J gene TRBJ1-2; TCRdb names TRBD1, which stays unverified in the absence of DNA. This CDR3 has 12 amino acids. CDR1 and CDR2 from the germline V gene are GTSNPN and SVGIG (reference sequence). The CDR3 loop is CAWRGDGYGYTF.

The rearrangement joins TRBV4-1 to TRBJ2-5; no DNA is available, so the TRBD1 call from TCRdb remains unchecked. This CDR3 has 14 residues. CDR1 MGHRA and CDR2 YSYEKL come from the germline V gene. The CDR3 region is CASSRLYGGETQYF.

V is TRBV7-8 and J is TRBJ2-7. CDR1 is SGHVS, CDR2 FQNEAQ, per germline. This CDR3 is 14 amino acids long. CDR3 sequence: CASSLGGNSYEQYF.